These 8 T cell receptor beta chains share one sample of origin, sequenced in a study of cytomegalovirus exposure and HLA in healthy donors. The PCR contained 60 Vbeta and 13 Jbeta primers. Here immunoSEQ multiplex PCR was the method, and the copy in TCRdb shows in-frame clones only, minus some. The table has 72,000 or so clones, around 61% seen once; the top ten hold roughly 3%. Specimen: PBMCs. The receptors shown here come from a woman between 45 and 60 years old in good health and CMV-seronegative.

CDR3 protein: CATSRVGPWVEQYF. In DNA form, the CDR3 reads TGTGCCACCAGCAGAGTGGGGCCGTGGGTCGAGCAGTACTTC. V and J are TRBV15 and TRBJ2-7, with D perhaps TRBD1 (5 bases). V was shortened by 1 base and J by 6 bases, with 13 bases between the two germline ends. The germline CDR1 and CDR2 sequences are LNHNV and YYDKDF (reference sequence). The CDR3 sequence is 14 residues long.

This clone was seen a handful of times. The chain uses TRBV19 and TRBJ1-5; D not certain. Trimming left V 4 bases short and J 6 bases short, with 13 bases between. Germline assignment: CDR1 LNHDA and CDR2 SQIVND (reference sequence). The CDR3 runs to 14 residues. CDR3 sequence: CASSNPSRGQPQHF. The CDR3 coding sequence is TGTGCCAGTAGTAATCCGAGCCGAGGTCAGCCCCAGCATTTT. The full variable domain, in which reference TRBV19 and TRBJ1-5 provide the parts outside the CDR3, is DGGITQSPKYLFRKEGQNVTLSCEQNLNHDAMYWYRQDPGQGLRLIYYSQIVNDFQKGDIAEGYSVSREKKESFPLTVTSAQKNPTAFYLCASSNPSRGQPQHFGDGTRLSIL.

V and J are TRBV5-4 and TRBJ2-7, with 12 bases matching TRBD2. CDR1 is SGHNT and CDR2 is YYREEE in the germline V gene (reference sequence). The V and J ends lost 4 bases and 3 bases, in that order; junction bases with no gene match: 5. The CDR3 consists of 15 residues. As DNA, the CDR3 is TGTGCCAGCAGCCCGGGGACTAGCGGGCGCTACGAGCAGTACTTC. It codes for CASSPGTSGRYEQYF.

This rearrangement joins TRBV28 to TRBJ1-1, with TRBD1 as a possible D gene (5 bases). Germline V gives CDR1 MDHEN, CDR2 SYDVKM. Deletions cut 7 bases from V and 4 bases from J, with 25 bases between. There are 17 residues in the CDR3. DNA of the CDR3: TGTGCCAGCATCATGAGGGGAAACAGGTGGCGGGGCACTGAAGCTTTCTTT. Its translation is CASIMRGNRWRGTEAFF.

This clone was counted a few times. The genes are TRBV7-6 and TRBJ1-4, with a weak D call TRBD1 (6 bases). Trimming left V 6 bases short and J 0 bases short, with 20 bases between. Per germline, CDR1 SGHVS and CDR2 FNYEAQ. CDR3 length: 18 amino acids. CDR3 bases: TGTGCCAGCAGTTTACAGGGTCCCTGGGTTGCAACTAATGAAAAACTGTTTTTT. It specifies CASSLQGPWVATNEKLFF.

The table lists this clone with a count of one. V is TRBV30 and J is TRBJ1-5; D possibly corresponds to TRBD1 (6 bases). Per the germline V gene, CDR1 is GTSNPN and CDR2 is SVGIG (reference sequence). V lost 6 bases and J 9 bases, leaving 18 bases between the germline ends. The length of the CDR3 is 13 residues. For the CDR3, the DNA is TGTGCCTGTACCTTTGCGGGGGCTGCGCCCCAGCATTTT. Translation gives CACTFAGAAPQHF.

The CDR3: CASRPERGEGTEAFF. Written as DNA, the CDR3 is TGTGCCAGCAGACCGGAGCGGGGAGAGGGGACTGAAGCTTTCTTT. The V and J genes are TRBV6-4 and TRBJ1-1; TRBD1 might be the D (5 bases). CDR3 length: 15 residues. CDR1 and CDR2 (germline): MRHNA, SNTAGT. V was trimmed by 6 bases and J by 5 bases, leaving 19 bases between them.

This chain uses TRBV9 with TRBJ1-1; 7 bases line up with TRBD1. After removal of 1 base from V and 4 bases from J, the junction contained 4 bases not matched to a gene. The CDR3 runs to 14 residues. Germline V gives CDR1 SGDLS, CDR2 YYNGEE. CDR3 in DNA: TGTGCCAGCAGCGTAAGGGGGCTGGGCACTGAAGCTTTCTTT. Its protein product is CASSVRGLGTEAFF.